This T cell receptor (beta chain) emerged from a study of cytomegalovirus exposure and HLA in healthy donors. Study results and limitations: For most TCR sequences rarity was the rule, although some public TCRs occurred in many donors.

Concerning this clone itself: As yet, its antigen is unknown. At one boundary the junction diverges from the germline segment, which might be a read error.

13 Jbeta primers and 60 Vbeta primers were used for the PCR. Repertoires were generated with immunoSEQ multiplex PCR, while TCRdb's copy carries only in-frame clones and drops some. This table has about 110,000 clones, roughly 69% appearing once. CDR1 SGDLS and CDR2 YYNGEE come from the germline V gene. The CDR3 runs to 15 residues. Sequencing was done on a sample of PBMCs. The clonotype comes from a woman between 70 and 85 years old in good health and CMV-seropositive. This chain joins TRBV9 and TRBJ2-5; D is possibly TRBD2 (5 bases). The CDR3 region is CASSVGPGGQEAQYF. CDR3 in DNA: TGTGCCAGCAGCGTAGGTCCGGGCGGGCAAGAGGCCCAGTACTTC.